This is a list of T cell receptor beta chains from one sample in a study of blood T cell repertoires in COVID-19. Profiling relied on immunoSEQ multiplex PCR, and the TCRdb table lists in-frame clones only, not all of them. Of about 260,000 clones in the sample, roughly nine tenths were seen once. Sequenced: peripheral blood. The source is a man aged 35 to 55 who had recovered from COVID-19. Both conserved end residues are part of each CDR3. The D gene is left open where the match is weak. Clone size appears in some rows only: once, few, many, or a class for an expanded clone.

CDR3 protein: CASRFPGGAHAEAFF
CDR3 DNA: TGTGCAAGTCGCTTTCCGGGGGGCGCACACGCTGAAGCTTTCTTT
D gene: -
J gene: TRBJ1-1
clone size: -
V gene: TRBV12-2

CDR3 protein: CASSLPTPTYEQYF
CDR3 DNA: TGTGCCAGCAGCCTCCCCACACCCACCTACGAGCAGTACTTC
D gene: -
J gene: TRBJ2-7
clone size: -
V gene: TRBV6-2/TRBV6-3

CDR3 protein: CASSSPDRRGADTQYF
CDR3 DNA: TGTGCCAGCAGTTCCCCCGACAGGCGGGGGGCAGATACGCAGTATTTT
D gene: TRBD2
J gene: TRBJ2-3
clone size: -
V gene: TRBV6-2/TRBV6-3

CDR3 protein: CASSSDRPGYTF
CDR3 DNA: TGTGCCAGCAGCAGCGATAGGCCAGGCTACACCTTC
D gene: -
J gene: TRBJ1-2
clone size: -
V gene: TRBV5-4

CDR3 protein: CASSPTVNYGYTF
CDR3 DNA: TGTGCCAGCAGCCCCACGGTGAACTATGGCTACACCTTC
D gene: -
J gene: TRBJ1-2
clone size: -
V gene: TRBV14

CDR3 protein: CASSLSDGATGGQQYF
CDR3 DNA: TGTGCCAGCAGCTTATCAGATGGGGCGACGGGGGGTCAGCAGTACTTC
D gene: TRBD2
J gene: TRBJ2-7
clone size: once
V gene: TRBV7-6

CDR3 protein: CASTPVGTSGRSYNEQFF
CDR3 DNA: TGTGCCAGCACCCCCGTGGGGACTAGCGGGAGGAGCTACAATGAGCAGTTCTTC
D gene: TRBD2
J gene: TRBJ2-1
clone size: -
V gene: TRBV6-2/TRBV6-3

CDR3 protein: CASSSRATEAFF
CDR3 DNA: TGTGCCAGCAGTTCCAGGGCTACTGAAGCTTTCTTT
D gene: -
J gene: TRBJ1-1
clone size: -
V gene: TRBV27

CDR3 protein: CASSRPQENTEAFF
CDR3 DNA: TGTGCCAGTAGTAGACCACAGGAAAACACTGAAGCTTTCTTT
D gene: -
J gene: TRBJ1-1
clone size: -
V gene: TRBV19

CDR3 protein: CSAIPAQYF
CDR3 DNA: TGCAGTGCTATCCCAGCGCAGTATTTT
D gene: -
J gene: TRBJ2-3
clone size: -
V gene: TRBV20-1

CDR3 protein: CASSVDLPADTQYF
CDR3 DNA: TGTGCCAGCAGCGTAGACCTCCCAGCAGATACGCAGTATTTT
D gene: -
J gene: TRBJ2-3
clone size: -
V gene: TRBV9

CDR3 protein: CASSQGGGWNEQFF
CDR3 DNA: TGTGCCAGCAGCCAGGGGGGGGGCTGGAATGAGCAGTTCTTC
D gene: -
J gene: TRBJ2-1
clone size: -
V gene: TRBV6-2/TRBV6-3

CDR3 protein: CASSRGGPRDNSPLHF
CDR3 DNA: TGTGCCAGCAGCCGGGGAGGCCCGAGGGATAATTCACCCCTCCACTTT
D gene: -
J gene: TRBJ1-6
clone size: -
V gene: TRBV5-4

CDR3 protein: CSVPQGRAGELFF
CDR3 DNA: TGCAGCGTTCCGCAGGGTAGGGCCGGGGAGCTGTTTTTT
D gene: -
J gene: TRBJ2-2
clone size: -
V gene: TRBV29-1

CDR3 protein: CASSLYRGIGYNEQFF
CDR3 DNA: TGTGCCAGCAGTTTATATCGGGGGATAGGGTACAATGAGCAGTTCTTC
D gene: -
J gene: TRBJ2-1
clone size: -
V gene: TRBV28

CDR3 protein: CASSVGGLTEAFF
CDR3 DNA: TGTGCCAGCAGCGTGGGAGGGCTCACTGAAGCTTTCTTT
D gene: -
J gene: TRBJ1-1
clone size: -
V gene: TRBV9

CDR3 protein: CASSLTGGTEAFF
CDR3 DNA: TGTGCCAGTAGTCTCACGGGGGGAACAGAAGCTTTCTTT
D gene: -
J gene: TRBJ1-1
clone size: -
V gene: TRBV19

CDR3 protein: CASSLGQGKYQPQHF
CDR3 DNA: TGTGCCAGCAGCTTAGGACAGGGGAAGTATCAGCCCCAGCATTTT
D gene: TRBD1
J gene: TRBJ1-5
clone size: -
V gene: TRBV11-2

CDR3 protein: CASSDRGLGTEAFF
CDR3 DNA: TGCGCCAGCAGTGATAGGGGGTTGGGCACTGAAGCTTTCTTT
D gene: -
J gene: TRBJ1-1
clone size: -
V gene: TRBV10-2

CDR3 protein: CASRPGQGANEKLFF
CDR3 DNA: TGCGCCAGCCGACCGGGACAGGGAGCTAATGAAAAACTGTTTTTT
D gene: TRBD1
J gene: TRBJ1-4
clone size: once
V gene: TRBV4-3

CDR3 protein: CASSPRAGSGGQETQYF
CDR3 DNA: TGTGCCAGCAGCCCCCGGGCAGGAAGCGGGGGGCAAGAGACCCAGTACTTC
D gene: TRBD2
J gene: TRBJ2-5
clone size: -
V gene: TRBV9

CDR3 protein: CASSFGQGDTEAFF
CDR3 DNA: TGTGCCAGCAGCTTCGGACAGGGGGACACTGAAGCTTTCTTT
D gene: TRBD1
J gene: TRBJ1-1
clone size: -
V gene: TRBV7-9

CDR3 protein: CASSPNNRASGYGYTF
CDR3 DNA: TGTGCCAGCAGCCCAAACAACAGGGCTTCGGGCTATGGCTACACCTTC
D gene: -
J gene: TRBJ1-2
clone size: -
V gene: TRBV3-1/TRBV3-2

CDR3 protein: CASSYSGGPDSPLHF
CDR3 DNA: TGTGCCAGCAGTTACTCTGGGGGCCCGGATTCACCCCTCCACTTT
D gene: -
J gene: TRBJ1-6
clone size: -
V gene: TRBV6-6

CDR3 protein: CASSSHSGFGNTIYF
CDR3 DNA: TGTGCCAGCAGCTCTCACTCAGGGTTTGGAAACACCATATATTTT
D gene: -
J gene: TRBJ1-3
clone size: -
V gene: TRBV11-2

CDR3 protein: CASSLIRTSGEVF
CDR3 DNA: TGTGCCAGCAGCTTAATAAGGACTAGCGGGGAGGTCTTC
D gene: TRBD2
J gene: TRBJ2-1
clone size: once
V gene: TRBV7-2

CDR3 protein: CASSLSGYEQYF
CDR3 DNA: TGCGCCAGCAGCTTGTCAGGGTACGAGCAGTACTTC
D gene: -
J gene: TRBJ2-7
clone size: -
V gene: TRBV5-1

CDR3 protein: CATSRAVGGEEFF
CDR3 DNA: TGTGCCACCAGCAGGGCGGTCGGGGGGGAGGAGTTCTTC
D gene: TRBD2
J gene: TRBJ2-1
clone size: -
V gene: TRBV15

CDR3 protein: CASSSPGKGSYNEQFF
CDR3 DNA: TGTGCCAGCAGCTCACCGGGAAAGGGTTCCTACAATGAGCAGTTCTTC
D gene: -
J gene: TRBJ2-1
clone size: -
V gene: TRBV7-3

CDR3 protein: CASLPSGTGNTEAFF
CDR3 DNA: TGTGCTAGCCTCCCCTCCGGGACAGGGAACACTGAAGCTTTCTTT
D gene: TRBD1
J gene: TRBJ1-1
clone size: few
V gene: TRBV12-5

CDR3 protein: CASSLKPGQGGHEQYF
CDR3 DNA: TGCGCCAGCAGCTTAAAACCGGGACAGGGTGGGCACGAGCAGTACTTC
D gene: TRBD1
J gene: TRBJ2-7
clone size: -
V gene: TRBV5-1

CDR3 protein: CASSWGLAGAGETQYF
CDR3 DNA: TGTGCCAGTAGTTGGGGACTAGCGGGAGCTGGGGAGACCCAGTACTTC
D gene: TRBD2
J gene: TRBJ2-5
clone size: -
V gene: TRBV19

CDR3 protein: CASSLGLAPTYEQYF
CDR3 DNA: TGTGCCAGCAGCCTCGGACTAGCGCCCACCTACGAGCAGTACTTC
D gene: TRBD2
J gene: TRBJ2-7
clone size: -
V gene: TRBV7-2

CDR3 protein: CASSPEGTGQQFF
CDR3 DNA: TGTGCCAGCAGCCCGGAGGGGACAGGCCAGCAGTTCTTC
D gene: TRBD1
J gene: TRBJ2-1
clone size: once
V gene: TRBV2

CDR3 protein: CASRANPLDRVNTGELFF
CDR3 DNA: TGTGCCAGCCGGGCTAACCCCCTGGACAGGGTGAACACCGGGGAGCTGTTTTTT
D gene: TRBD1
J gene: TRBJ2-2
clone size: few
V gene: TRBV7-7

CDR3 protein: CASSYGQNSNQPQHF
CDR3 DNA: TGTGCCAGCAGTTACGGGCAGAATAGCAATCAGCCCCAGCATTTT
D gene: -
J gene: TRBJ1-5
clone size: -
V gene: TRBV6-2/TRBV6-3

CDR3 protein: CASSVGRVSNEQFF
CDR3 DNA: TGTGCCAGCAGCGTAGGTCGGGTCTCCAATGAGCAGTTCTTC
D gene: -
J gene: TRBJ2-1
clone size: -
V gene: TRBV9

CDR3 protein: CASSILRTGANYGYTF
CDR3 DNA: TGTGCCAGTAGTATTCTTCGGACAGGGGCCAACTATGGCTACACCTTC
D gene: TRBD1
J gene: TRBJ1-2
clone size: -
V gene: TRBV19

CDR3 protein: CASSGIVQGRERTKEQFF
CDR3 DNA: TGCGCCAGCAGCGGAATAGTTCAGGGTCGGGAGAGAACAAAGGAGCAGTTCTTC
D gene: -
J gene: TRBJ2-1
clone size: few
V gene: TRBV5-1

CDR3 protein: CASRPRLTSGANTGELFF
CDR3 DNA: TGTGCAAGTCGCCCGCGCCTTACTAGCGGGGCGAACACCGGGGAGCTGTTTTTT
D gene: -
J gene: TRBJ2-2
clone size: -
V gene: TRBV12-2

CDR3 protein: CASLPGQGYYEQYF
CDR3 DNA: TGTGCCAGTTTACCGGGACAGGGATACTACGAGCAGTACTTC
D gene: -
J gene: TRBJ2-7
clone size: -
V gene: TRBV21-1

CDR3 protein: CASTPWGLASRELFF
CDR3 DNA: TGTGCCAGCACCCCGTGGGGACTAGCTTCGAGGGAGCTGTTTTTT
D gene: TRBD2
J gene: TRBJ2-2
clone size: few
V gene: TRBV6-2/TRBV6-3

CDR3 protein: CASGRGLGGYTF
CDR3 DNA: TGTGCCAGCGGGAGAGGGCTGGGTGGCTACACCTTC
D gene: -
J gene: TRBJ1-2
clone size: -
V gene: TRBV12-3/TRBV12-4

CDR3 protein: CARPLPISSYNEQFF
CDR3 DNA: TGTGCCAGGCCCCTCCCAATTAGCTCCTACAATGAGCAGTTCTTC
D gene: -
J gene: TRBJ2-1
clone size: once
V gene: TRBV27

CDR3 protein: CASRWTGSTYEQYF
CDR3 DNA: TGTGCCAGCAGGTGGACAGGGTCCACCTACGAGCAGTACTTC
D gene: TRBD1
J gene: TRBJ2-7
clone size: -
V gene: TRBV6-5

CDR3 protein: CASSLGGLAGGPGETQYF
CDR3 DNA: TGTGCCAGCAGCTTAGGAGGGCTAGCGGGGGGGCCTGGGGAGACCCAGTACTTC
D gene: TRBD2
J gene: TRBJ2-5
clone size: -
V gene: TRBV7-8

CDR3 protein: CASSVIPTAQRGSSTDTQYF
CDR3 DNA: TGTGCCAGTAGTGTGATACCAACCGCCCAGCGGGGATCTAGCACAGATACGCAGTATTTT
D gene: TRBD2
J gene: TRBJ2-3
clone size: -
V gene: TRBV19

CDR3 protein: CASSPLGAVAQYF
CDR3 DNA: TGTGCCAGCAGCCCTCTGGGAGCAGTCGCGCAGTATTTT
D gene: -
J gene: TRBJ2-3
clone size: -
V gene: TRBV5-6

CDR3 protein: CASSHLRSGDTQYF
CDR3 DNA: TGTGCCAGCAGCCACCTTAGGTCAGGAGATACGCAGTATTTT
D gene: -
J gene: TRBJ2-3
clone size: -
V gene: TRBV5-6

CDR3 protein: CASSSQGPSTNYGYTF
CDR3 DNA: TGTGCCAGCAGTTCACAGGGGCCGTCAACTAACTATGGCTACACCTTC
D gene: TRBD1
J gene: TRBJ1-2
clone size: once
V gene: TRBV27

CDR3 protein: CASSTPLREQFF
CDR3 DNA: TGCGCCAGCAGCACCCCCCTGCGGGAGCAGTTCTTC
D gene: -
J gene: TRBJ2-1
clone size: -
V gene: TRBV4-1

CDR3 protein: CASVLPVGNEQFF
CDR3 DNA: TGTGCCAGCGTGCTCCCTGTCGGGAATGAGCAGTTCTTC
D gene: -
J gene: TRBJ2-1
clone size: -
V gene: TRBV6-5

CDR3 protein: CASSLLGQGPNTGELFF
CDR3 DNA: TGTGCCAGCAGTTTACTGGGACAGGGCCCCAACACCGGGGAGCTGTTTTTT
D gene: TRBD1
J gene: TRBJ2-2
clone size: -
V gene: TRBV27